These T cell receptor beta chains were read from a single sample in a study of tumour-infiltrating T cells in Burkitt lymphoma. Repertoires were generated with immunoSEQ multiplex PCR, while TCRdb's copy carries only in-frame clones and drops some. The repertoire holds over 700 clones, with 91% as singletons. The sequenced material came from tumor tissue. Receptors originate from a human donor with diffuse large B-cell lymphoma. The CDR3 runs from the conserved cysteine through the conserved F or W. The order of the fields is V gene, clone size, D gene, J gene, CDR3 length, CDR3 DNA, CDR3 protein. The D gene is left open where the match is weak. Clone size, where shown, is once, few, many, or a class for clones that have expanded.

V gene: TRBV5-1; clone size: .; D gene: .; J gene: TRBJ2-1; CDR3 length: 17; CDR3 DNA: TGCGCCAGCAGCTTGAGGTCATCAACAGGTTCCTACAATGAGCAGTTCTTC; CDR3 protein: CASSLRSSTGSYNEQFF
V gene: TRBV18; clone size: .; D gene: .; J gene: TRBJ2-2; CDR3 length: 11; CDR3 DNA: TGTGCCAGCTTAGGAGCCGGGGAGCTGTTTTTT; CDR3 protein: CASLGAGELFF
V gene: TRBV18; clone size: .; D gene: .; J gene: TRBJ1-1; CDR3 length: 13; CDR3 DNA: TGTGCCAGCTCGCAGGGAATGAACACTGAAGCTTTCTTT; CDR3 protein: CASSQGMNTEAFF
V gene: TRBV19; clone size: once; D gene: .; J gene: TRBJ2-3; CDR3 length: 13; CDR3 DNA: TGTGCCAGTAGTACGCCGGGACCCCTTACGCAGTATTTT; CDR3 protein: CASSTPGPLTQYF